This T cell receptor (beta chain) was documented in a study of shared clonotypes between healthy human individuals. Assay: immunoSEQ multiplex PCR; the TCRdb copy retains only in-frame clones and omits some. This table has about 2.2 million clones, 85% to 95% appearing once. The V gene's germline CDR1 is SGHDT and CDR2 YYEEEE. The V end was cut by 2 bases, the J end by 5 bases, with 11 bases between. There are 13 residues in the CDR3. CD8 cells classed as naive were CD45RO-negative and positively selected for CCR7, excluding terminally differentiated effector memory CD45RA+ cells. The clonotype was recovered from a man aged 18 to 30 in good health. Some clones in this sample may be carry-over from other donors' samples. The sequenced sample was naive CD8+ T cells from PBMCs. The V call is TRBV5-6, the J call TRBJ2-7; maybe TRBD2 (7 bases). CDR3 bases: TGTGCCAGCAGCTTCGGGGGGCGGAACGAGCAGTACTTC. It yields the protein CASSFGGRNEQYF.